This passage covers 21 T cell receptor beta chains from one sample sequenced in a study of T cell clonality in common variable immunodeficiency. Assay: immunoSEQ multiplex PCR; the TCRdb copy retains only in-frame clones and omits some. The repertoire consists of around 40,000 clones, none detected only once. Sequencing was done on a sample of peripheral blood mononuclear cells. These receptors originate from a person aged 18 to 75 in good health.

This clone was picked up many times. The CDR3 end is not reached by the read, which stops 3 residues before it; the germline J gene fills it in. The chain links TRBV19 to TRBJ1-2, with a tentative D call TRBD1 (5 bases). The CDR3 totals 16 residues. Looked up from germline, CDR1 is LNHDA and CDR2 is SQIVND (reference sequence). Between the trimmed V and J ends, which lost 7 bases and 2 bases, there was a span of 20 bases. CDR3 sequence reads: CASTDVRAGLNYGYTF. The part of the CDR3 DNA that was read is TGTGCCAGTACCGATGTCAGGGCCGGCTTAAACTATGGC.

This clone came up many times. The CDR3 goes on 3 residues after the read ends, and that part is filled in from the germline J gene. This chain joins TRBV30 and TRBJ1-5; 7 bases fit TRBD1. The CDR3 runs to 15 residues. In germline, CDR1 is GTSNPN, CDR2 SVGIG (reference sequence). Trimming cost V 3 bases and J 7 bases; bases outside gene matches: 12. The CDR3 protein is CAWSAWDRPNQPQHF. The CDR3 bases that were read are TGTGCCTGGAGCGCTTGGGACAGACCAAACCAGCCC.

This clone was picked up many times. The CDR3 end lies 3 residues beyond the end of the read and is filled in from the germline J gene. V gene TRBV5-1 combines with J gene TRBJ1-4; TRBD1 is a possible D gene (6 bases). Germline lookup yields CDR1 SGHRS and CDR2 YFSETQ. The V end lost 0 bases, the J end lost 1 base, and 10 bases lay between the germline ends. The CDR3 runs 16 residues. Incomplete CDR3 DNA: TGCGCCAGCAGCTTGGGGGTACAGGGAACTAATGAAAAA. Translation gives CASSLGVQGTNEK. The full CDR3 protein reads CASSLGVQGTNEKLFF.

This clone was seen many times. The sequence runs out 3 residues before the end of the CDR3; the remainder is reconstructed from the germline J gene. The J gene is TRBJ2-7, the V gene TRBV20-1; possibly TRBD2 for D (5 bases). CDR3 length equals 15 residues. V was trimmed by 0 bases and J by 4 bases, leaving 16 bases between them. Per the germline V gene, CDR1 is DFQATT and CDR2 is SNEGSKA (reference sequence). The CDR3 bases that were read are TGCAGTGCTAGAGATCCCGGGGTCTCGCTATACGAG. It yields the protein CSARDPGVSLYE. The whole CDR3 protein is CSARDPGVSLYEQYF.

In this sample, this clone turned up many times. The read finishes 3 residues shy of the CDR3 end, and the germline J gene is used to complete it. The rearrangement uses TRBV20-1 and TRBJ1-4, with D tentatively TRBD1 (6 bases). Trimming took 7 bases from V and 6 from J, leaving 12 bases between them. The CDR3 spans 12 residues. Germline CDR1 DFQATT, CDR2 SNEGSKA (reference sequence). The CDR3 DNA, read in part, is TGCAGTGGAACAGGGAAACATGAAAAA. It encodes CSGTGKHEK. The CDR3 reads in full as CSGTGKHEKLFF.

This clone was recorded at least ten times. The CDR3 end is not reached by the read, which stops 3 residues before it; the germline J gene fills it in. The rearrangement uses TRBV12-3 or TRBV12-4 and TRBJ2-7, with no clear D. V lost 5 bases and J 3 bases, leaving 8 bases between the germline ends. This CDR3 has 12 residues. CDR3 in amino acids: CASSPTFYEQYF. CDR3 DNA (partial): TGTGCCAGCAGTCCCACTTTCTACGAG.

This clone was seen many times. The read halts 3 residues ahead of the CDR3 end, with the missing end drawn from the germline J gene. The gene calls are TRBV4-1 and TRBJ2-5; 10 nucleotides align to TRBD1. The CDR3 sequence is 15 residues long. V trimming: 5 bases; J trimming: 6 bases; junction bases outside the gene matches: 9. Germline CDR1 MGHRA, CDR2 YSYEKL. The CDR3 loop reads CASSEPGQGSKTQYF. The sequenced CDR3 bases are TGCGCCAGCAGCGAACCGGGACAGGGGAGTAAGACC.

This clone was recorded at least ten times. The read is 3 residues too short to cover the CDR3 end, so that end is filled in from the germline J gene. This sequence joins TRBV18 and TRBJ1-5; maybe TRBD1 (6 bases). The V gene's germline CDR1 is KGHSH and CDR2 LQKENI. There are 15 residues in the CDR3. V shed 6 bases and J shed 4 bases, with 16 bases lying between them. The CDR3 DNA, read in part, is TGTGCCAGCTCCCCGGACAGAGATTCTAATCAGCCC. Residues: CASSPDRDSNQP. The CDR3 in full is CASSPDRDSNQPQHF.

This clone appeared many times. The observed sequence ends 3 residues before the CDR3 terminus, with the missing tail filled in from the germline J gene. J is TRBJ2-3 and V is TRBV13, with D perhaps being TRBD1 or TRBD2 (5 bases each). The CDR3 is 16 residues long. Trimming left V 5 bases short and J 4 bases short, with 19 bases between. The germline CDR1 and CDR2 sequences are PRHDT and FYEKMQ (reference sequence). The CDR3 DNA, read in part, is TGTGCCAGCAGCCTGAGGGGATTAAACACCCCAGATACG. Translation gives CASSLRGLNTPDT. The whole CDR3 is CASSLRGLNTPDTQYF.

In its sample, this clone was seen many times. The CDR3 extends 3 residues past the end of the read, so its final part is completed from the germline J gene. V and J are TRBV5-1 and TRBJ1-4; 10 nucleotides align to TRBD1. Germline V gene sequence: CDR1 SGHRS, CDR2 YFSETQ. CDR3 length: 16 amino acids. V trimming: 4 bases; J trimming: 1 base; junction bases outside the gene matches: 4. The part of the CDR3 DNA that was read is TGCGCCAGCAGCGCGCGGACAGGGGGAACTAATGAAAAA. Protein product: CASSARTGGTNEK. The CDR3, in full, reads CASSARTGGTNEKLFF.

This clone was seen repeatedly, ten times or more. The read ends 3 residues shy of where the CDR3 ends; the end is completed using the germline J gene. The chain recombines TRBV20-1 with TRBJ1-2; D possibly corresponds to TRBD1 (6 bases). Germline values: CDR1 DFQATT, CDR2 SNEGSKA (reference sequence). There are 13 residues in the CDR3. V was pared by 6 bases and J by 0 bases, with 11 bases between. CDR3 DNA (partial): TGCAGTGCAGAAGGGGGTCCTAACTATGGC. Translation gives CSAEGGPNYG. The full-length CDR3 reads as CSAEGGPNYGYTF.

Regarding this clone: The read terminates 3 residues before the CDR3 end, so the remaining end is supplied by the germline J gene. J is TRBJ2-7 and V is TRBV19; 8 nucleotides match TRBD2. CDR1 is LNHDA and CDR2 is SQIVND in the germline V gene (reference sequence). The CDR3 is made up of 14 amino acids. The V and J ends lost 6 bases and 4 bases, in that order; junction bases with no gene match: 8. The CDR3 bases that were read are TGTGCCAGTAGCCCCTGGACTAGCAGTTACGAG. Its protein product is CASSPWTSSYE. The entire CDR3 sequence reads CASSPWTSSYEQYF.

This clone was seen a handful of times. Read sequence stops 3 residues before the CDR3 end, and the germline J gene provides the missing end. The chain uses TRBV18 and TRBJ1-2, with 7 bases matching TRBD1. The germline CDR1 and CDR2 sequences are KGHSH and LQKENI. The CDR3 contains 13 residues. CDR3 DNA (partial): TGTGCCAGCTCACCATCGAGGGGGCAAGGC. It is translated as CASSPSRGQG. The whole CDR3 protein reads CASSPSRGQGYTF.

This clone has a count of ten or more. With the read ending 3 residues before the CDR3 end, the germline J gene is used to fill in that end. The chain is built from TRBV6-2 or TRBV6-3 and TRBJ2-1; D is unresolved. V lost 3 bases and J lost 7, with 13 bases in between. This CDR3 is 14 amino acids long. Germline V CDR1 and CDR2: MNHEY, SVGEGT. The CDR3 spells CASSYEAVLNEQFF. Partial CDR3 DNA: TGTGCCAGCAGTTATGAGGCGGTACTGAATGAG.

This clone has ten or more counts. The read terminates 3 residues before the CDR3 end, so the remaining end is supplied by the germline J gene. The chain couples TRBV7-9 to TRBJ2-3; 9 bases align to TRBD2. After removal of 2 bases from V and 4 bases from J, the junction contained 4 bases not matched to a gene. The CDR3 is 15 amino acids. Germline V gives CDR1 SEHNR, CDR2 FQNEAQ (reference sequence). The CDR3 bases that were read are TGTGCCAGCAGCTTAATTAGCGGGAGTGCAGATACG. Protein product: CASSLISGSADT. The full-length CDR3 reads as CASSLISGSADTQYF.

This clone was found many times. The read gets to within 3 residues of the CDR3 end, and the germline J gene fills in the rest. The V gene is TRBV15, the J gene TRBJ2-7; possible D gene TRBD2, 6 bases. Germline V gene sequence: CDR1 LNHNV, CDR2 YYDKDF (reference sequence). The CDR3 extends over 14 amino acids. V was shortened by 9 bases and J by 0 bases, with 15 bases between the two germline ends. CDR3 DNA, as far as it was read: TGTGCCACAGGAACTAGCCTTAGCTCCTACGAG. This gives the protein CATGTSLSSYE. The full CDR3 is CATGTSLSSYEQYF.

Ten or more counts support this clone. The CDR3 end lies 3 residues beyond the end of the read and is filled in from the germline J gene. The chain carries TRBV13 and TRBJ2-2; D is uncertain. The CDR3 runs to 14 residues. Trimming shortened V by 4 bases and J by 1 base, and 7 bases separated the two germline ends. CDR1 is PRHDT and CDR2 is FYEKMQ in the germline V gene (reference sequence). CDR3 sequence: CASSSSRNTGELFF. The part of the CDR3 DNA that was read is TGTGCCAGCAGCTCCTCCCGGAACACCGGGGAG.

This clone was recorded at least ten times. From the germline J gene comes the end of the CDR3, since the read stops 3 residues before it. V is TRBV20-1 and J is TRBJ1-2; D ambiguous. The CDR3 is 13 amino acids. Germline V CDR1 and CDR2: DFQATT, SNEGSKA (reference sequence). The V end was cut by 6 bases, the J end by 0 bases, with 11 bases between. The CDR3 DNA, read in part, is TGCAGTGCCTCCTTCGGGGCTAACTATGGC. Its translation is CSASFGANYG. The whole CDR3 is CSASFGANYGYTF.

Concerning this clone: Read sequence stops 3 residues before the CDR3 end, and the germline J gene provides the missing end. The chain uses TRBV20-1 and TRBJ2-7; 9 bases line up with TRBD2. The CDR3 loop spans 15 amino acids. The V gene's germline CDR1 is DFQATT and CDR2 SNEGSKA (reference sequence). The V gene end was trimmed by 0 bases and the J gene end by 2 bases; junction bases not matched to a gene: 5. The DNA read from the CDR3 is TGCAGTGCTAGAGATCCGCTAGCGGGAACCTACGAG. This sequence encodes CSARDPLAGTYE. From start to end, the CDR3 is CSARDPLAGTYEQYF.

At least ten counts were recorded for this clone. The CDR3 is cut off 3 residues early in the read; its end comes from the germline J gene. The J gene is TRBJ2-2, the V gene TRBV19; no definite D call. CDR1 is LNHDA and CDR2 is SQIVND in the germline V gene (reference sequence). The CDR3 runs to 13 residues. V gave up 4 bases and J gave up 5 bases, with 8 bases separating them. CDR3 sequence: CASSKGYTGELFF. Incomplete CDR3 DNA: TGTGCCAGTAGTAAGGGTTATACCGGGGAG.

This clone has a handful of counts. Coverage ceases 3 residues before the CDR3 finishes, and the germline J gene fills in the end. The J gene is TRBJ2-5, the V gene TRBV20-1; possible D gene TRBD1, 6 bases. CDR1 and CDR2 (germline): DFQATT, SNEGSKA (reference sequence). This CDR3 spans 11 amino acids. With 4 bases removed from V and 3 bases from J, the gap between germline ends came to 6 bases. The CDR3 loop reads CSANREETQYF. Partial CDR3 DNA: TGCAGTGCTAACAGGGAAGAGACC.